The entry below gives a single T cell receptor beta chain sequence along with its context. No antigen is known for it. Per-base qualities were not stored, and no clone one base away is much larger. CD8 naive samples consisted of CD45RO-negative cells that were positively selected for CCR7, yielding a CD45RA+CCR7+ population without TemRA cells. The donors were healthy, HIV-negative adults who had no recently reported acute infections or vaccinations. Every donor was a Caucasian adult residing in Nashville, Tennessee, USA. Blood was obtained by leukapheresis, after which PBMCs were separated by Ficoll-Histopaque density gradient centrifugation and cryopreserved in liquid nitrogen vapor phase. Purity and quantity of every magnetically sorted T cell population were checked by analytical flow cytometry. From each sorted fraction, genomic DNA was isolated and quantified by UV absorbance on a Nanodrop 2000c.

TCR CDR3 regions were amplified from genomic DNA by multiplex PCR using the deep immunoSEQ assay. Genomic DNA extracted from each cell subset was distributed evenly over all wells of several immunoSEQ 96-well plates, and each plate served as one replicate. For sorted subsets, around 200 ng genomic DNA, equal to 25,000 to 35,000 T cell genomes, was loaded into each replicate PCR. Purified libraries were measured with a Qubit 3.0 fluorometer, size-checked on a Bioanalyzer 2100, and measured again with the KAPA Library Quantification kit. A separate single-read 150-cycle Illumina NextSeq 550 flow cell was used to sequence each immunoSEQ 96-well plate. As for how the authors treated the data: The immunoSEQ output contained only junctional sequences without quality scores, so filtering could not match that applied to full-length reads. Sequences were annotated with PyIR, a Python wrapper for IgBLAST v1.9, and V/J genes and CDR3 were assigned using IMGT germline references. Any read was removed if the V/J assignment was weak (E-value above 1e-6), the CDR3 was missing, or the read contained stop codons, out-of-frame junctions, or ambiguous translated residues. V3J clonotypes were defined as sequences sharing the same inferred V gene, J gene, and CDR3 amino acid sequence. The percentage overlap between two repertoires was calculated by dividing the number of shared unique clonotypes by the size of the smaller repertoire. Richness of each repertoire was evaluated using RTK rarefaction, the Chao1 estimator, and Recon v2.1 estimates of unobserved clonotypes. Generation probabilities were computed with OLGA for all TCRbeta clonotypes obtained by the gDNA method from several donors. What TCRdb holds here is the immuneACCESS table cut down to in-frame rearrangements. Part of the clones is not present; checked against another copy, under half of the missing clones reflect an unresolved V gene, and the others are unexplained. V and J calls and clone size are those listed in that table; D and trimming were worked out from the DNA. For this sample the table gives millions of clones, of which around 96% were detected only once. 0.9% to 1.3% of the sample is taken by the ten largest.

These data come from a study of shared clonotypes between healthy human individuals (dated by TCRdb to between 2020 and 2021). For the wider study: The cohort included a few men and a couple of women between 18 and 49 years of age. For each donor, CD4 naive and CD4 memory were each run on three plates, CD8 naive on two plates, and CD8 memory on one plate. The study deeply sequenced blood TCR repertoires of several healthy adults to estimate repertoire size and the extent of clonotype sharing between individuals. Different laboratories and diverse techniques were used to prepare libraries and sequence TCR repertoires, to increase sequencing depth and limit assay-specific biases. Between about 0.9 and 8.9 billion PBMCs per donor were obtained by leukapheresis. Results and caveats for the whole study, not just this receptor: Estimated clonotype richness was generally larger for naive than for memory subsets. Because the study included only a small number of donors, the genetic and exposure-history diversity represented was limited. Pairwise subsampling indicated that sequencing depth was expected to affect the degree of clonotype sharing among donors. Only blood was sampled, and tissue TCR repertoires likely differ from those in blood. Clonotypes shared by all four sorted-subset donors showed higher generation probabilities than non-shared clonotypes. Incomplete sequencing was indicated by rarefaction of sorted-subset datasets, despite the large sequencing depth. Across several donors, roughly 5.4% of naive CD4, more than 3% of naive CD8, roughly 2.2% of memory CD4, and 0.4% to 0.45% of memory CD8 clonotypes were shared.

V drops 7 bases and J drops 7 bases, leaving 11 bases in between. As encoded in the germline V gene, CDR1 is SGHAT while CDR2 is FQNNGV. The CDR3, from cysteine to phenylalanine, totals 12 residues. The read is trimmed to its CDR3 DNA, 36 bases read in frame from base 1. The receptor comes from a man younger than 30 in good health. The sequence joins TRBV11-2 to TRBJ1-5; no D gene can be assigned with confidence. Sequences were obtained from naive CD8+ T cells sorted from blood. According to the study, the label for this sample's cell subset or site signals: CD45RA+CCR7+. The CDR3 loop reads CASTLFIQPQHF. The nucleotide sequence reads TGTGCCAGCACACTATTTATCCAGCCCCAGCATTTT.